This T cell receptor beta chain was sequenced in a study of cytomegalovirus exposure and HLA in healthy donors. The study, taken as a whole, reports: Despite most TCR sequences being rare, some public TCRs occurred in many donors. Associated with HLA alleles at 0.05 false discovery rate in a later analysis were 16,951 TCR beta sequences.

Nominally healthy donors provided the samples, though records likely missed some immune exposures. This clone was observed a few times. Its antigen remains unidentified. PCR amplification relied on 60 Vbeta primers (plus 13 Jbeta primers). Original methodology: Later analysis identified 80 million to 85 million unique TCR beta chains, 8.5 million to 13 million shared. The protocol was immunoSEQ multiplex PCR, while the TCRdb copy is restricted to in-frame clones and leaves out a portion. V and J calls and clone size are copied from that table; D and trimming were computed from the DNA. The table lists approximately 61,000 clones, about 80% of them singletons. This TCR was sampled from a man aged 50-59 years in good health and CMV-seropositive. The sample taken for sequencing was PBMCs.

Here the CDR3 DNA reads TGTGCCAGCAGTCAGACTAGCGGGAGGGATACGCAGTATTTT. Translated: CASSQTSGRDTQYF. This chain links TRBV27 with TRBJ2-3, with 13 positions matching TRBD2. There are 14 residues in the CDR3. Germline V gene lookup returns CDR1 MNHEY and CDR2 SMNVEV (reference sequence). J lost 6 bases, V lost 5 bases, and 2 bases had no gene match.